This T cell receptor beta chain appears in the sequencing data of a study of T cell responses to AZD1222 COVID-19 vaccine. The germline gives CDR1 SGHDT, CDR2 YYEEEE. This CDR3 spans 15 amino acids. V lost 0 bases and J lost 7, with 14 bases in between. Timing groups of about 4 and about 12 weeks for second doses were pooled. Assay: immunoSEQ multiplex PCR; the TCRdb copy retains only in-frame clones and omits some. Of nearly 200,000 clones detected, around 93% appear once; the ten largest clones hold about 1%. Study conclusions and caveats: Spike regions recognized by vaccine-associated CD4 TCRs spanned the protein, led by 160-218 and 743-854.

On this clone: The antigen is unknown.

The chain is built from TRBV5-6 and TRBJ1-5; TRBD1 is a possible D gene (6 bases). The source is an adult who received the AZD1222 COVID-19 vaccine. The specimen comprised peripheral blood, sampled 28 days after the second AZD1222 dose. The DNA of the CDR3 is TGTGCCAGCAGCTTGGGCGGGGGCCGTCTCCAGCCCCAGCATTTT. It codes for CASSLGGGRLQPQHF.